This is a list of T cell receptor beta chains from one sample in a study of CD8 T cells in ankylosing spondylitis. TCRdb re-called the 5' RACE reads through MiXCR, storing one row per CDR3 protein. The sample lists some 90,000 distinct CDR3 sequences; 27% were seen once. Material: blood, either unsorted or a sorted T cell fraction (not recorded which). All receptors derive from a male donor with ankylosing spondylitis or in good health (not recorded which). CDR3s include the opening cysteine and the closing phenylalanine or tryptophan. D genes are given only for firm matches. Only some rows state a clone size, as once, few, many or a class for expanded clones.

j_gene,abundance,v_gene,d_gene,CDR3nt,CDR3aa
TRBJ1-6,few,TRBV20-1,TRBD1,TGCAGTGCTTATCGGGACAGCTATTCACCCCTCCACTTT,CSAYRDSYSPLHF
TRBJ2-1,.,TRBV18,TRBD2,TGTGCCAGCTCATCCCGGGGGGACAATGAGCAGTTCTTC,CASSSRGDNEQFF
TRBJ2-1,.,TRBV7-9,.,TGTGCCAGCAGCCTGCTAAACCTTATCAATGAGCAGTTCTTC,CASSLLNLINEQFF
TRBJ2-2,few,TRBV7-9,.,TGTGCCAGCAGCCAGGCCCGGGTTCGGGAGCTGTTTTTT,CASSQARVRELFF
TRBJ2-1,many,TRBV11-2,TRBD1,TGTGCCAGCAGTCTGGGACAGGGCTATGAGCAGTTCTTC,CASSLGQGYEQFF
TRBJ1-1,many,TRBV7-2,.,TGTGCCAGCAGCCTCCGGACACTCCTGGGCACTGAAGCTTTCTTT,CASSLRTLLGTEAFF
TRBJ2-2,.,TRBV5-1,TRBD2,TGCGCCAGCAGCTTTGTCGGGGGGAAGAACACCGGGGAGCTGTTTTTT,CASSFVGGKNTGELFF
TRBJ2-3,few,TRBV15,.,TGTGCCACCAGCAGAGTCGAGGTTTTGGGGGCGGAGAATACGCAGTATTTT,CATSRVEVLGAENTQYF
TRBJ2-6,.,TRBV5-5,.,TGTGCCAGCAGCCGACAGATCTCTGGGGCCAACGTCCTGACTTTC,CASSRQISGANVLTF
TRBJ1-1,few,TRBV9,.,TGTGCCAGCAGCGTCGGCAGGGGAGGCACTGAAGCTTTCTTT,CASSVGRGGTEAFF
TRBJ2-7,.,TRBV9,.,TGTGCCAGCAGCCGAGACGTAGCAGGGAACAACGGAGTCGGCGAGCAGTACTTC,CASSRDVAGNNGVGEQYF
TRBJ2-2,.,TRBV18,.,TGTGCCAGCTCACCAGAAAGCGGATTGAACACCGGGGAGCTGTTTTTT,CASSPESGLNTGELFF
TRBJ1-1,.,TRBV20-1,.,TGCAGTGCAAGAGGGGTCCCGAACACTGAAGCTTTCTTT,CSARGVPNTEAFF
TRBJ1-1,few,TRBV24-1,TRBD1,TGTGCCACCCGGACAGGGATGGGTAGCACTGAAGCTTTCTTT,CATRTGMGSTEAFF
TRBJ1-2,.,TRBV3-1,TRBD1,TGTGCCAGCAGCCAGGGACAGTGGGCTGGCTACACCTTC,CASSQGQWAGYTF
TRBJ2-5,.,TRBV28,.,TGTGCCAGCAGTTTATCGCTGGAGACCCAGTACTTC,CASSLSLETQYF
TRBJ1-2,.,TRBV10-3,.,TGTGCCATCAGTGAGTCGCTAACAGCCAATAACTATGGCTACACCTTC,CAISESLTANNYGYTF
TRBJ2-1,.,TRBV6-8,.,TGTGCCAGCAGTTACTCGGGGCGGGAAGGCTATGATGAGCAGTTCTTC,CASSYSGREGYDEQFF
TRBJ2-5,.,TRBV20-1,.,TGCAGTGCCGTTTCAACTAGCTCTCCAGAGACCCAGTACTTC,CSAVSTSSPETQYF
TRBJ2-2,.,TRBV20-1,.,TGCAGTGCTAGAGGGGTTTTCGGGGAGCTGTTTTTT,CSARGVFGELFF